The rows below give T cell receptor beta chains drawn from one sample of a study of shared clonotypes between healthy human individuals. Sequencing used immunoSEQ multiplex PCR; TCRdb keeps in-frame clones, though not all of them. The sample yields 1,100,000 or so clones, roughly 74% seen once. Source material: memory CD4+ T cells from PBMCs. The receptor set was obtained from a man aged 18-30 years in good health. Some clones in this sample may be carry-over from other donors' samples. Both conserved end residues are part of each CDR3. The D gene is left open where the match is weak. Some rows have no size entry. The others give once, few or many, or a class for an expanded clone.

TRBV19	.	TRBJ1-1	TRBD1	CASRNRGMNTEAFF	TGTGCCAGTAGAAACAGGGGAATGAACACTGAAGCTTTCTTT
TRBV7-2	.	TRBJ2-3	TRBD2	CASSLGPAGGLDTQYF	TGTGCCAGCAGCTTAGGACCAGCGGGAGGGCTTGATACGCAGTATTTT
TRBV7-3	.	TRBJ2-5	TRBD2	CASSFSGTKGGTQYF	TGTGCCAGCAGCTTCTCGGGGACTAAGGGAGGGACCCAGTACTTC
TRBV6-5	.	TRBJ2-5	TRBD2	CASSYWSGGQETQYF	TGTGCCAGCAGTTACTGGTCGGGAGGTCAAGAGACCCAGTACTTC
TRBV7-3	.	TRBJ2-1	.	CASSFAPSHPTYNEQFF	TGTGCCAGCAGCTTTGCCCCCTCGCACCCAACTTACAATGAGCAGTTCTTC
TRBV28	.	TRBJ2-2	.	CASIPPGVGTGELFF	TGTGCCAGCATCCCCCCCGGGGTAGGCACCGGGGAGCTGTTTTTT
TRBV18	.	TRBJ1-4	.	CASSPGRDNEKLFF	TGTGCCAGCTCACCGGGACGGGATAATGAAAAACTGTTTTTT
TRBV5-5	.	TRBJ1-3	.	CASRPTGVLNTIYF	TGTGCCAGCAGACCTACAGGCGTCTTGAACACCATATATTTT
TRBV29-1	.	TRBJ2-5	.	CSVEVMRRETQYF	TGCAGCGTTGAAGTAATGAGGAGAGAGACCCAGTACTTC
TRBV5-8	.	TRBJ2-1	.	CASSLEWGLKYNEQFF	TGTGCCAGCAGCCTTGAGTGGGGACTGAAGTACAATGAGCAGTTCTTC
TRBV4-2	few	TRBJ2-2	TRBD2	CASSQPIAGGLNGELFF	TGTGCCAGCAGCCAGCCTATAGCGGGAGGCCTCAATGGGGAGCTGTTTTTT
TRBV28	.	TRBJ1-3	TRBD1	CASTLGGQQGNTIYF	TGTGCCAGCACCCTAGGGGGACAGCAAGGAAACACCATATATTTT
TRBV5-4	.	TRBJ2-2	TRBD2	CASSFSGTAGELFF	TGTGCCAGCAGCTTTAGCGGGACCGCGGGGGAGCTGTTTTTT
TRBV4-3	once	TRBJ2-7	.	CASSLADRLPYEQYF	TGCGCCAGCAGCCTTGCGGACCGATTACCCTACGAGCAGTACTTC
TRBV29-1	.	TRBJ2-3	TRBD2	CSVPGLAGGGGTDTRYF	TGCAGCGTCCCGGGACTAGCGGGAGGTGGTGGCACAGATACGCGGTATTTT
TRBV20-1	few	TRBJ2-1	.	CSARLGVEQFF	TGCAGTGCTAGATTAGGGGTTGAGCAGTTCTTC
TRBV19	.	TRBJ1-1	.	CASSIVGGPTTEAFF	TGTGCCAGTAGTATAGTAGGGGGGCCGACAACTGAAGCTTTCTTT
TRBV11-2	.	TRBJ2-1	TRBD2	CASPGGVGNEQFF	TGTGCCAGCCCTGGGGGGGTCGGCAATGAGCAGTTCTTC
TRBV7-9	.	TRBJ2-5	.	CASSLGAGQETQYF	TGTGCCAGCAGCTTAGGGGCAGGCCAAGAGACCCAGTACTTC
TRBV11-2	.	TRBJ2-7	TRBD1	CASSVMRDRGSYEQYF	TGTGCCAGCAGCGTCATGCGGGACAGGGGTTCGTACGAGCAGTACTTC
TRBV6-5	.	TRBJ1-2	TRBD1	CASRPIGQANYGYTF	TGTGCCAGCAGACCGATTGGACAGGCTAACTATGGCTACACCTTC
TRBV5-1	.	TRBJ1-4	.	CASSLALGSNEKLFF	TGCGCCAGCAGCTTGGCCTTGGGCTCTAATGAAAAACTGTTTTTT
TRBV6-5	.	TRBJ1-2	.	CASSYSISGIYGYTF	TGTGCCAGCAGTTACTCGATTTCAGGGATCTATGGCTACACCTTC
TRBV5-1	.	TRBJ1-5	.	CASSEGRLGQPQHF	TGCGCCAGCAGCGAGGGGCGCCTGGGTCAGCCCCAGCATTTT
TRBV5-1	.	TRBJ2-2	.	CASSLVTGLGNTGELFF	TGCGCCAGCAGCTTGGTAACGGGGCTAGGAAACACCGGGGAGCTGTTTTTT
TRBV13	.	TRBJ2-1	.	CASSASGLYERAEQFF	TGTGCCAGCAGCGCATCCGGACTCTACGAACGGGCCGAGCAGTTCTTC
TRBV5-1	.	TRBJ2-3	.	CASSLTGTASRTDTQYF	TGCGCCAGCAGCTTAACCGGGACGGCTAGCCGCACAGATACGCAGTATTTT
TRBV5-6	.	TRBJ2-5	.	CASSKIQSEETQYF	TGTGCCAGCAGCAAAATCCAAAGCGAGGAGACCCAGTACTTC
TRBV5-6	few	TRBJ2-1	.	CASRSMDINEQFF	TGTGCCAGCAGGTCGATGGACATTAATGAGCAGTTCTTC
TRBV7-9	.	TRBJ2-7	.	CASSEAGGGGEQYF	TGTGCCAGCAGCGAGGCCGGGGGAGGGGGCGAGCAGTACTTC
TRBV4-1	.	TRBJ1-4	TRBD1	CASSHLIPGQGPLGLFF	TGCGCCAGCAGCCACCTCATCCCGGGACAGGGGCCGTTGGGACTGTTTTTT
TRBV28	.	TRBJ2-5	TRBD2	CASSPSGRARETQYF	TGTGCCAGCAGCCCTAGCGGGAGGGCTCGGGAGACCCAGTACTTC
TRBV7-9	.	TRBJ1-1	.	CASSLAHENEAFF	TGTGCCAGCAGCTTAGCACACGAAAATGAAGCTTTCTTT
TRBV28	.	TRBJ1-2	.	CASSFLRGLPYGYTF	TGTGCCAGCAGTTTTTTGAGGGGACTACCTTATGGCTACACCTTC
TRBV30	once	TRBJ2-7	.	CAWGTGNTGGEQYF	TGTGCCTGGGGTACCGGGAATACTGGAGGTGAGCAGTACTTC
TRBV7-9	.	TRBJ2-1	.	CASSLPGAGYNEQFF	TGTGCCAGCAGCTTACCAGGGGCCGGGTACAATGAGCAGTTCTTC
TRBV11-3	once	TRBJ2-1	.	CASSLAWDASYNEQFF	TGTGCCAGCAGCTTAGCATGGGACGCCTCCTACAATGAGCAGTTCTTC
TRBV5-1	.	TRBJ1-3	.	CASSPEPGNTIYF	TGCGCCAGCAGCCCGGAACCGGGGAACACCATATATTTT
TRBV27	.	TRBJ2-3	.	CASRRAPRQGTDTQYF	TGTGCCAGCAGACGGGCCCCCCGCCAAGGCACAGATACGCAGTATTTT
TRBV28	.	TRBJ1-4	.	CASSLQGGWEKLFF	TGTGCCAGCAGTTTACAGGGAGGGTGGGAAAAACTGTTTTTT
TRBV6-5	.	TRBJ2-7	TRBD2	CASSSGTSGLYEQYF	TGTGCCAGCAGTTCCGGGACTAGCGGGCTCTACGAGCAGTACTTC
TRBV5-4	.	TRBJ2-1	TRBD2	CASSSFGTSSTGQFF	TGTGCCAGCAGCTCCTTTGGGACTAGCTCCACTGGGCAGTTCTTC
TRBV18	.	TRBJ1-5	TRBD1	CASSQGTDNQPQHF	TGTGCCAGCTCACAGGGGACAGACAATCAGCCCCAGCATTTT
TRBV4-3	.	TRBJ1-5	.	CASSQDDRLERMNQPQHF	TGCGCCAGCAGCCAAGATGACCGGTTGGAGCGGATGAATCAGCCCCAGCATTTT
TRBV28	.	TRBJ2-7	.	CASSLRYEQYF	TGTGCCAGCAGCCTTAGGTACGAGCAGTACTTC
TRBV3-1/TRBV3-2	once	TRBJ2-7	.	CFVLDEQYF	TGTTTCGTGTTAGACGAGCAGTACTTC
TRBV2	.	TRBJ1-5	TRBD1	CASSERTGVQPQHF	TGTGCCAGCAGTGAAAGGACAGGGGTACAGCCCCAGCATTTT
TRBV29-1	.	TRBJ1-5	TRBD1	CSVCPDRTGQPQHF	TGCAGCGTCTGCCCGGACAGGACGGGCCAGCCCCAGCATTTT
TRBV7-2	once	TRBJ2-3	.	CASSSRVADTQYF	TGTGCCAGCAGCTCCCGAGTAGCCGATACGCAGTATTTT
TRBV6-5	few	TRBJ1-1	.	CASSTQQVLNTEAFF	TGTGCCAGCAGCACTCAACAGGTGCTGAACACTGAAGCTTTCTTT
TRBV11-2	.	TRBJ2-5	.	CASSFDRSETQYF	TGTGCCAGCAGCTTCGACAGATCAGAGACCCAGTACTTC
TRBV7-9	once	TRBJ1-5	.	CASSSQYSNQPQHF	TGTGCCAGCAGCTCTCAATATAGCAATCAGCCCCAGCATTTT
TRBV29-1	once	TRBJ1-2	TRBD1	CSVEHRGPRYGYTF	TGCAGCGTTGAACACAGGGGCCCCCGGTATGGCTACACCTTC
TRBV4-2	.	TRBJ2-7	TRBD2	CASSPPTSGTEQYF	TGTGCCAGCAGCCCGCCGACTAGCGGGACCGAGCAGTACTTC
TRBV30	.	TRBJ1-4	TRBD1	CASEGTGAGEKLFF	TGTGCCTCGGAAGGGACAGGGGCGGGGGAAAAACTGTTTTTT
TRBV20-1	.	TRBJ2-7	.	CSARVFYEQYF	TGCAGTGCTAGGGTCTTCTACGAGCAGTACTTC
TRBV11-2	.	TRBJ1-5	.	CASRPGLPNQPQHF	TGTGCCAGCAGGCCGGGACTCCCCAATCAGCCCCAGCATTTT
TRBV7-2	.	TRBJ2-3	.	CASSQAGTEDTQYF	TGTGCCAGCAGCCAGGCAGGGACGGAGGATACGCAGTATTTT